The clone carrying this T cell receptor (beta chain) was recorded many times. The CDR3 length is 14 residues. The V gene's germline CDR1 is MGHRA and CDR2 YSYEKL. The V segment lost 5 bases and the J segment 6 bases; nucleotides outside the gene matches: 9. TCRdb fed the 5' RACE reads into MiXCR, producing one record per CDR3 protein. The data hold 250,000 or so distinct CDR3 sequences, with approximately 24% observed a single time. This sample is part of a study of CD8 T cells in ankylosing spondylitis. The sample consisted of blood, either unsorted or a sorted T cell fraction (not recorded which). The V and J genes are TRBV4-1 and TRBJ1-2, with TRBD1 matching 7 bases. This receptor was obtained from a male donor with ankylosing spondylitis or in good health (not recorded which). The CDR3 here is CASSSSGTVDGYTF. In DNA form, the CDR3 reads TGCGCCAGCAGCTCGTCCGGGACAGTGGATGGCTACACCTTC.